These 31 T cell receptor beta chains were sequenced from one sample in a study of cytomegalovirus exposure and HLA in healthy donors. The PCR had 60 Vbeta and 13 Jbeta primers. TCRdb's table, derived via immunoSEQ multiplex PCR, lists solely in-frame clones and lacks some. The table records over 150,000 clones, about three quarters of them present only once. The sequenced sample consisted of PBMCs. The receptors stem from a woman between 25 and 40 years old in good health and CMV-seropositive.

There are a few counts of this clone. This chain links TRBV6-1 with TRBJ2-1; 11 positions agree with TRBD2. Germline assignment: CDR1 MNHNS and CDR2 SASEGT. Trimming took 7 bases from V and 4 from J; bases not matched to a gene: 3. The CDR3 is 14 amino acids. CDR3 nucleotides: TGTGCCAGCACGCCTAGCGGGGGGTACAATGAGCAGTTCTTC. Amino acids: CASTPSGGYNEQFF.

This rearrangement joins TRBV20-1 to TRBJ2-7, with D hard to call. V lost 1 base to trimming and J lost 6 bases, with 7 bases between them. The CDR3 has 11 residues. Germline V gene sequence: CDR1 DFQATT, CDR2 SNEGSKA (reference sequence). The CDR3 loop is CSARVPGEQYF. DNA of the CDR3: TGCAGTGCTAGAGTCCCCGGCGAGCAGTACTTC.

This clone was seen more than once but under ten times. The chain carries TRBV2 and TRBJ2-2; 7 bases line up with TRBD1. The V gene end was trimmed by 5 bases and the J gene end by 9 bases; junction bases not matched to a gene: 6. Germline CDR1 is SNHLY and CDR2 is FYNNEI. This CDR3 is 13 amino acids long. CDR3 residues: CASSRQGGRELFF. The CDR3 coding sequence is TGTGCCAGCAGTCGACAGGGCGGCCGGGAGCTGTTTTTT.

The table lists this clone with a few counts. This rearrangement joins TRBV29-1 to TRBJ2-1; TRBD2 is a possible D gene (6 bases). Trimming took off 4 bases at V and 0 bases at J, with 7 bases between the two ends. Germline CDR1 reads SQVTM; CDR2 reads ANQGSEA. CDR3 length: 13 amino acids. Here the CDR3 DNA reads TGCAGCGTTGGTAGCGGCTCCTACAATGAGCAGTTCTTC. It specifies CSVGSGSYNEQFF.

The chain employs TRBV25-1 and TRBJ1-2; TRBD1 agrees at 7 bases. V shed 3 bases, J shed 8 bases, and the junction held 12 bases outside the gene matches. Germline V CDR1 and CDR2: MGHDK, SYGVNS. This CDR3 is 15 amino acids long. The CDR3 DNA sequence: TGTGCCAGCAGTGAGGTAGACAGGGTACGTGACGGCTACACCTTC. Its translation is CASSEVDRVRDGYTF.

The V call is TRBV28, the J call TRBJ2-4; the D gene is possibly TRBD1 (5 bases). CDR3 length: 14 amino acids. In germline, CDR1 is MDHEN, CDR2 SYDVKM. V lost 4 bases and J 4 bases, leaving 11 bases between the germline ends. CDR3 DNA: TGTGCCAGCAGTTCGACCAAGGGGAAAAACATTCAGTACTTC. Translating it yields CASSSTKGKNIQYF.

V usage is TRBV5-6 and J usage is TRBJ2-3; 8 bases line up with TRBD2. The J segment lost 1 base and the V segment lost 4 bases, leaving 2 bases of the junction unmatched. The CDR3 covers 14 residues. The germline CDR1 and CDR2 sequences are SGHDT and YYEEEE. In DNA, the CDR3 is TGTGCCAGCAGCCCGGGACTAGGCACAGATACGCAGTATTTT. Translating it yields CASSPGLGTDTQYF.

DNA of the CDR3: TGTGCCAGCAGCGTAGCCCCAGTTATGGGGGCTAGCGGGAGGGCCTGGGTATTAAATGAGCAGTTCTTC. It translates to CASSVAPVMGASGRAWVLNEQFF. The V and J genes are TRBV9 and TRBJ2-1; 12 bases agree with TRBD2. This CDR3 comprises 23 residues. Germline CDR1 is SGDLS and CDR2 is YYNGEE. V lost 0 bases, J lost 7 bases, and 26 bases stayed unmatched.

Only a few counts were recorded for this clone. The rearrangement uses TRBV9 and TRBJ2-1; unclear D gene. Germline V gives CDR1 SGDLS, CDR2 YYNGEE. The CDR3 loop spans 11 amino acids. Deletions cut 2 bases from V and 7 bases from J, with 4 bases between. The CDR3 loop is CASSVENEQFF. Written as DNA, the CDR3 is TGTGCCAGCAGCGTTGAGAATGAGCAGTTCTTC.

This sequence joins TRBV6-5 and TRBJ2-7; 8 nucleotides line up with TRBD1. V shed 2 bases, J shed 3 bases, and the junction held 0 bases outside the gene matches. The CDR3 runs 13 residues. CDR1 and CDR2 (germline): MNHEY, SVGAGI. Here the CDR3 reads CASSYGTGYEQYF. For the CDR3, the DNA is TGTGCCAGCAGTTACGGGACAGGCTACGAGCAGTACTTC.

The V call is TRBV11-2, the J call TRBJ2-5; D might be TRBD1 (6 bases). CDR1 and CDR2 from the germline V gene are SGHAT and FQNNGV. The length of the CDR3 is 15 residues. The V gene lost 0 bases and the J gene lost 9 bases, with 17 bases spanning the gap. The CDR3 sequence is CASSLDTPISGAQYF. The DNA of the CDR3 is TGTGCCAGCAGCTTAGATACCCCGATCTCAGGGGCCCAGTACTTC.

The chain couples TRBV11-2 to TRBJ2-5, with 9 bases aligning to TRBD1. CDR1 and CDR2 (germline): SGHAT, FQNNGV. The trim removed 5 bases at V and 4 bases at J, leaving 11 bases unmatched. The CDR3 covers 16 residues. The CDR3, as DNA: TGTGCCAGCAGCCCCAATACAGGGACAGGGCGAGAGACCCAGTACTTC. The encoded protein is CASSPNTGTGRETQYF.

The chain joins TRBV27 to TRBJ2-7, with 7 positions matching TRBD1. This CDR3 has 14 amino acids. Germline loops: CDR1 MNHEY, CDR2 SMNVEV (reference sequence). Trimming removed 6 bases from V and 0 bases from J; junction bases left unmatched: 5. The CDR3, as DNA: TGTGCCAGCAGGTCGGGGACAGCCTCCTACGAGCAGTACTTC. Translated: CASRSGTASYEQYF.

This clone was recorded once. The J gene is TRBJ2-1, the V gene TRBV19; 9 bases align to TRBD2. V gave up 6 bases and J gave up 5 bases; unmatched junction bases: 20. From germline, CDR1 is LNHDA and CDR2 SQIVND (reference sequence). The CDR3 is 19 residues long. The CDR3 region has the DNA TGTGCCAGTAGCCTACATGCGCCCCGAGGGCTAGCGGGGAACAATGAGCAGTTCTTC. Residues: CASSLHAPRGLAGNNEQFF.

V is TRBV6-5 and J is TRBJ1-1, with 7 bases aligning to TRBD1. CDR1 MNHEY and CDR2 SVGAGI come from the germline V gene. The CDR3 spans 13 residues. V trimming: 7 bases; J trimming: 3 bases; junction bases outside the gene matches: 5. The CDR3 sequence is CASIRQGHTEAFF. The DNA of the CDR3 is TGTGCCAGCATTAGACAGGGCCACACTGAAGCTTTCTTT.

In nucleotides, the CDR3 is TGCGCCAGCAGCCCGGGGTCGTTCGCGGGTGAGCAGTTCTTC. Amino acids: CASSPGSFAGEQFF. V gene TRBV4-1 combines with J gene TRBJ2-1; a possible D gene is TRBD2 (5 bases). CDR1 and CDR2 (germline): MGHRA, YSYEKL. This CDR3 has 14 residues. V lost 4 bases and J lost 9, with 16 bases in between.

The chain combines TRBV28 with TRBJ1-1; 8 bases agree with TRBD1. Trimming at V came to 6 bases and at J to 5 bases, leaving 5 bases not matched to a gene. In germline, CDR1 is MDHEN, CDR2 SYDVKM. The CDR3 has 13 residues. CDR3 protein: CASREQGGTEAFF. DNA for the CDR3: TGTGCCAGCAGGGAACAGGGGGGGACTGAAGCTTTCTTT. The full variable domain, its missing parts supplied by reference TRBV28 and TRBJ1-1, is DVKVTQSSRYLVKRTGEKVFLECVQDMDHENMFWYRQDPGLGLRLIYFSYDVKMKEKGDIPEGYSVSREKKERFSLILESASTNQTSMYLCASREQGGTEAFFGQGTRLTVV.

The sample holds one count of this clone. The chain is built from TRBV7-8 and TRBJ1-4; 7 bases map to TRBD1. The CDR3 runs 15 residues. V dropped 6 bases and J dropped 4; count of bases not matched to a gene: 8. CDR1 and CDR2 from the germline V gene are SGHVS and FQNEAQ. In nucleotides, the CDR3 is TGTGCCAGCAGTTCCCCGACAGGGTTTAATGAAAAACTGTTTTTT. Translated: CASSSPTGFNEKLFF.

The CDR3 region has the DNA TGTGCCAGCAGTTCCCCTGGACGGGGAAACTATGGCTACACCTTC. Amino acids: CASSSPGRGNYGYTF. The J gene is TRBJ1-2, the V gene TRBV28, with no clear D. Germline V gives CDR1 MDHEN, CDR2 SYDVKM. This CDR3 region has 15 residues. V lost 4 bases and J 2 bases, leaving 14 bases between the germline ends.

J is TRBJ2-3 and V is TRBV5-1; a possible D gene is TRBD1 (5 bases). The CDR3 is 13 amino acids. Germline V lookup: CDR1 SGHRS, CDR2 YFSETQ. The V end was cut by 3 bases, the J end by 4 bases, with 9 bases between. The CDR3 nucleotides are TGCGCCAGCAGCTCCGACAGACCAGATACGCAGTATTTT. Protein sequence: CASSSDRPDTQYF.

In regard to this clone: The junction and the germline gene differ at one end; a read error may be behind it. Other DNA sequences in the sample encode the same CDR3. The chain links TRBV12-5 to TRBJ2-3; D unresolved. The CDR3 covers 12 residues. Germline loops: CDR1 LGHNT, CDR2 FRNRAP. CDR3 amino acids: CASGHLSNTQYF. The DNA for the CDR3 is TGCGCTAGTGGCCACCTTAGTAATACGCAGTATTTT.

This clone was detected once. This chain connects TRBV5-1 to TRBJ2-7; 10 nucleotides align to TRBD1. The CDR3 consists of 15 residues. V gave up 4 bases and J gave up 2 bases; unmatched junction bases: 6. The V gene's germline CDR1 is SGHRS and CDR2 YFSETQ. CDR3 coding DNA: TGCGCCAGCAGCACAACGGGACAGGGGACCTACGAGCAGTACTTC. It yields the protein CASSTTGQGTYEQYF.

This clone was counted only a few times. This chain uses TRBV11-3 with TRBJ2-1; 8 nucleotides align to TRBD2. The V and J ends lost 0 bases and 2 bases, in that order; junction bases with no gene match: 0. From germline, CDR1 is SGHNT and CDR2 YENEEA. The CDR3 is 15 residues long. CDR3 DNA: TGTGCCAGCAGCTTAGACGGGAGGGCCTACAATGAGCAGTTCTTC. This codes for CASSLDGRAYNEQFF.

V gene TRBV18 combines with J gene TRBJ2-7; D perhaps matches TRBD2 (6 bases). This CDR3 spans 14 amino acids. Between the trimmed V and J ends, which lost 5 bases and 5 bases, there was a span of 16 bases. Germline V gene lookup returns CDR1 KGHSH and CDR2 LQKENI. The CDR3 reads CASSAGLQVNEQYF. The CDR3 nucleotides are TGTGCCAGCTCAGCGGGACTTCAGGTGAACGAGCAGTACTTC.

The V call is TRBV7-8, the J call TRBJ2-7, with 11 bases fitting TRBD2. Per the germline V gene, CDR1 is SGHVS and CDR2 is FQNEAQ. V shed 0 bases, J shed 3 bases, and the junction held 1 base outside the gene matches. The CDR3 has 15 residues. The CDR3 reads CASSLALAGGYEQYF. Here the CDR3 DNA reads TGTGCCAGCAGCTTAGCGCTAGCGGGAGGCTACGAGCAGTACTTC.

The chain employs TRBV10-3 and TRBJ1-5, with D possibly being TRBD1 (5 bases). CDR3 length: 13 amino acids. Germline CDR1 reads ENHRY; CDR2 reads SYGVKD. The germline V and J ends were trimmed by 6 bases and 5 bases, with 11 bases remaining between them. CDR3: CAISDREYQPQHF. Here the CDR3 DNA reads TGTGCCATCAGCGACAGAGAATATCAGCCCCAGCATTTT.

The rearrangement uses TRBV27 and TRBJ2-7; TRBD1 aligns across 8 bases. This CDR3 is built from 15 residues. V was pared by 5 bases and J by 3 bases, with 9 bases of the junction left unmatched. Germline CDR1 reads MNHEY; CDR2 reads SMNVEV (reference sequence). The DNA for the CDR3 is TGTGCCAGCAGTCCACGGACAGGGTTGGTCTACGAGCAGTACTTC. Its translation: CASSPRTGLVYEQYF.

V and J are TRBV5-1 and TRBJ2-1; the D gene is possibly TRBD2 (7 bases). Trimming removed 4 bases at V and 4 bases at J, with 9 bases between. Looked up from germline, CDR1 is SGHRS and CDR2 is YFSETQ. This CDR3 spans 13 amino acids. The CDR3 DNA sequence: TGCGCCAGCAGCGGGGGGGCTTACAATGAGCAGTTCTTC. Its translation: CASSGGAYNEQFF.

This clone occurred once. V is TRBV5-6 and J is TRBJ2-3, with D possibly TRBD2 on 5 matching bases. The V gene lost 7 bases and the J gene lost 2 bases, with 14 bases spanning the gap. The CDR3 spans 14 residues. Germline V CDR1 and CDR2: SGHDT, YYEEEE. The CDR3 nucleotides are TGTGCCAGCCTCAAGAGAGGGAACACAGATACGCAGTATTTT. This encodes CASLKRGNTDTQYF.

This clone was counted a single time. The V and J genes are TRBV28 and TRBJ2-7, with 8 bases identical to TRBD2. The CDR3 sequence is 14 residues long. Germline values: CDR1 MDHEN, CDR2 SYDVKM. Germline trimming cut 7 bases from V and 4 bases from J; bases unmatched to any gene: 9. Written as DNA, the CDR3 is TGTGCCAGCACTACTAGCGGAACCCTTTACGAGCAGTACTTC. It yields the protein CASTTSGTLYEQYF. Complete variable domain (other parts from reference TRBV28 and TRBJ2-7): DVKVTQSSRYLVKRTGEKVFLECVQDMDHENMFWYRQDPGLGLRLIYFSYDVKMKEKGDIPEGYSVSREKKERFSLILESASTNQTSMYLCASTTSGTLYEQYFGPGTRLTVT.

The CDR3 DNA is TGTGCCAGCACCACCCAAGCGGGAGTCTACAATGAGCAGTTCTTC. The encoded protein is CASTTQAGVYNEQFF. This chain connects TRBV7-9 to TRBJ2-1; 8 nucleotides align to TRBD2. The CDR3 loop spans 15 amino acids. CDR1 is SEHNR and CDR2 is FQNEAQ in the germline V gene (reference sequence). With 7 bases clipped from V and 3 bases from J, the junction kept 8 bases outside the gene matches. Full variable domain (rest looked up from reference TRBV7-9 and TRBJ2-1): DTGVSQNPRHKITKRGQNVTFRCDPISEHNRLYWYRQTLGQGPEFLTYFQNEAQLEKSRLLSDRFSAERPKGSFSTLEIQRTEQGDSAMYLCASTTQAGVYNEQFFGPGTRLTVL.